This TCR beta chain comes out of a study of blood T cell repertoires in COVID-19. Background on the study: The origin of the acute and convalescent COVID-19 samples was the United States, Italy and Spain. T cells, B-cell-depleted T cells, or PBMCs provided the cDNA or gDNA that served as material.

The ends lost 6 bases at V and 4 bases at J; junction bases unmatched: 7. The CDR3 contains 14 residues. Germline loops: CDR1 LGHDT, CDR2 YNNKEL (reference sequence). The table came from immunoSEQ multiplex PCR; TCRdb's copy has only in-frame clones and leaves some out. The repertoire includes 250,000 or so clones, around 81% of them detected once, and around 2% sits in the top ten. This clonotype was sampled from a man aged 25-45 years who had recovered from COVID-19. The source material was peripheral blood. This rearrangement joins TRBV3-1 (or the pseudogene TRBV3-2) to TRBJ2-5; 8 bases align to TRBD1. CDR3 region: CASREAGGRETQYF. The CDR3 DNA follows: TGTGCCAGCAGGGAAGCAGGGGGCCGAGAGACCCAGTACTTC.